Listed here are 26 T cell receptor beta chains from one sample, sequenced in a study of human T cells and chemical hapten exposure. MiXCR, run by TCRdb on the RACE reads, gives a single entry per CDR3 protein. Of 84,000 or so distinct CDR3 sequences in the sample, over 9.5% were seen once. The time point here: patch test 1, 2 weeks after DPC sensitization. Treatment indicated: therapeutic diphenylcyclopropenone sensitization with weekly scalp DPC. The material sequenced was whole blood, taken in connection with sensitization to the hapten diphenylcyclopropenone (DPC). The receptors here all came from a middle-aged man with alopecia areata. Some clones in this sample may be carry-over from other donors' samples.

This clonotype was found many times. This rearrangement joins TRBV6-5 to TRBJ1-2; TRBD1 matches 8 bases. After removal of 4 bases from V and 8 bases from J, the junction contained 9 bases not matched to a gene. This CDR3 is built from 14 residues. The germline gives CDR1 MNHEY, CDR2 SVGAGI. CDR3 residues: CASSSPGQGQGYTF. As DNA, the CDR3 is TGTGCCAGCAGTTCCCCAGGACAGGGTCAGGGCTACACCTTC.

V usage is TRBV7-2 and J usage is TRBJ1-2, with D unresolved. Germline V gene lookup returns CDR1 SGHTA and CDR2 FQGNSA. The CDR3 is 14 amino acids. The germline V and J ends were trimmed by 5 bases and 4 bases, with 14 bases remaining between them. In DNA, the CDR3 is TGTGCCAGCAGCGCACGTCACGGAACCTATGGCTACACCTTC. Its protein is CASSARHGTYGYTF. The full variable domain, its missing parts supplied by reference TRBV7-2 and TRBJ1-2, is GAGVSQSPSNKVTEKGKDVELRCDPISGHTALYWYRQSLGQGLEFLIYFQGNSAPDKSGLPSDRFSAERTGGSVSTLTIQRTQQEDSAVYLCASSARHGTYGYTFGSGTRLTVV.

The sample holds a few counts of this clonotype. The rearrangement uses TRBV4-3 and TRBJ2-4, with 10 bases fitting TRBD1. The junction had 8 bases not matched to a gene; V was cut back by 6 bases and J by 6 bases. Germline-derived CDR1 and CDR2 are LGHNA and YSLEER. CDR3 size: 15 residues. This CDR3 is CASSSTGGEGNIQYF. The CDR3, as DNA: TGCGCCAGCAGTTCGACAGGGGGCGAGGGAAACATTCAGTACTTC.

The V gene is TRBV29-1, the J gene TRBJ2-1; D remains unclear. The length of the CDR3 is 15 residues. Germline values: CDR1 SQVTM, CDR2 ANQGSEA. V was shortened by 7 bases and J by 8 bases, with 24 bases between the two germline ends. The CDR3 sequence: CSAIKLWVGVDEQFF. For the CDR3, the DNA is TGCAGCGCCATCAAGCTCTGGGTAGGAGTGGATGAGCAGTTCTTC.

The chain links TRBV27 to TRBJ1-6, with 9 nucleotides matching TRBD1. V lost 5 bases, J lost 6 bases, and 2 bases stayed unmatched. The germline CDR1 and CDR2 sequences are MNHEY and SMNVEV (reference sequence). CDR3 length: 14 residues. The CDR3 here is CASSGQGFNSPLHF. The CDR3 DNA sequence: TGTGCCAGCAGTGGACAGGGGTTTAATTCACCCCTCCACTTT.

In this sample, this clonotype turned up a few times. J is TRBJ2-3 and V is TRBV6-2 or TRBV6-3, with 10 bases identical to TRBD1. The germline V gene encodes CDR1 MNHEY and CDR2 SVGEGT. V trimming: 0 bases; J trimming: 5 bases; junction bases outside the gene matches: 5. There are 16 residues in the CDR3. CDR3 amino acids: CASSYSDRGQVDTQYF. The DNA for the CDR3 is TGTGCCAGCAGTTACTCCGACAGGGGGCAGGTAGATACGCAGTATTTT.

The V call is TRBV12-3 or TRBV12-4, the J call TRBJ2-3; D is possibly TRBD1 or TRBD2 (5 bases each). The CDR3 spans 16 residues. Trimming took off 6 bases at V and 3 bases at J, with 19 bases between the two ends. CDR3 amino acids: CASRLHRGSGTDTQYF. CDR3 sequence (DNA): TGTGCCAGCAGGCTACACCGGGGCTCGGGGACAGATACGCAGTATTTT.

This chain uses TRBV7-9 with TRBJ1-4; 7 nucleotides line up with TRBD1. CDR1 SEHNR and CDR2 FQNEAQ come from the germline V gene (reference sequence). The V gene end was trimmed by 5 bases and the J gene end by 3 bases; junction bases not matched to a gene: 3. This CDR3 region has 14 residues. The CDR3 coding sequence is TGTGCCAGCAGCCCGACAGGGCCTAATGAAAAACTGTTTTTT. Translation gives CASSPTGPNEKLFF.

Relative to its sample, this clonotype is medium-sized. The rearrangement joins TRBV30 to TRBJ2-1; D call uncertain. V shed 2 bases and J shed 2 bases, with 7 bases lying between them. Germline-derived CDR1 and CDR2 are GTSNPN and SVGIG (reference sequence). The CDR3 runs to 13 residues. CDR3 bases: TGTGCCTGGAGTCCCGGGCCCTACAATGAGCAGTTCTTC. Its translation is CAWSPGPYNEQFF.

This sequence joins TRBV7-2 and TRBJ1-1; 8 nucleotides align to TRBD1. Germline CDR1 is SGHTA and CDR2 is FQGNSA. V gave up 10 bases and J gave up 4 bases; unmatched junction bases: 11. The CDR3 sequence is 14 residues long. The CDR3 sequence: CATSEDRAFTEAFF. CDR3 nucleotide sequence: TGTGCCACCTCCGAGGACAGGGCATTCACTGAAGCTTTCTTT.

DNA for the CDR3: TGTGCCAGCAGTTTATACCCTAGCGGTTCCTCCTACAATGAGCAGTTCTTC. Residues: CASSLYPSGSSYNEQFF. The chain is built from TRBV28 and TRBJ2-1; 7 bases are a match to TRBD2. The CDR3 consists of 17 residues. V lost 1 base and J lost 0; bases outside the gene matches: 6. Germline values: CDR1 MDHEN, CDR2 SYDVKM. Supplemented by reference TRBV28 and TRBJ2-1, the full variable domain reads DVKVTQSSRYLVKRTGEKVFLECVQDMDHENMFWYRQDPGLGLRLIYFSYDVKMKEKGDIPEGYSVSREKKERFSLILESASTNQTSMYLCASSLYPSGSSYNEQFFGPGTRLTVL.

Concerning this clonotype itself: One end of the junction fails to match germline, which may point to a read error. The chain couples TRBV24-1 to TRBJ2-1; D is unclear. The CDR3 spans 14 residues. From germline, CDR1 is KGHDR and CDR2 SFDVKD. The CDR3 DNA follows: TGTGCCACCAGTGACCCGCCGTCCTTCAATGAGCAGTTCTTC. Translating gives CATSDPPSFNEQFF.

CDR3 residues: CAIRPEGTHEQYV. The CDR3 nucleotides read TGTGCCATCAGGCCAGAGGGGACGCACGAGCAGTACGTC. The chain is built from TRBV10-3 and TRBJ2-7; D tentatively fits TRBD1 or TRBD2 (5 bases each). Trimming pared 6 bases from V and 5 bases from J, leaving 14 bases between. The CDR3 sequence is 13 residues long. Germline loops: CDR1 ENHRY, CDR2 SYGVKD.

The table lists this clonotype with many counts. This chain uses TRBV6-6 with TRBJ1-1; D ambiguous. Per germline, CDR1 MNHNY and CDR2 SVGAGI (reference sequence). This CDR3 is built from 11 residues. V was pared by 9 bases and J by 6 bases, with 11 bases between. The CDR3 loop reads CASWTEPEAFF. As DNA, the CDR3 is TGTGCCAGTTGGACGGAACCTGAAGCTTTCTTT.

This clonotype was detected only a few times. The CDR3 nucleotides are TGCGCCAGCAGCTTGGCCCTCTCCCAGGATACGCAGTATTTT. Amino acids: CASSLALSQDTQYF. The chain employs TRBV5-1 and TRBJ2-3; D not resolved. This CDR3 is built from 14 residues. The germline V gene has CDR1 SGHRS and CDR2 YFSETQ. The V end was cut by 0 bases, the J end by 6 bases, with 11 bases between.

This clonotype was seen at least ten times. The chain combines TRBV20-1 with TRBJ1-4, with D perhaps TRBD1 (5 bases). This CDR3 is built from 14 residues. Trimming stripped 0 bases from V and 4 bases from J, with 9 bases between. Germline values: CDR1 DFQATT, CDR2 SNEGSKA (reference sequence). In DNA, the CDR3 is TGCAGTGCTAGAGATCTAAGGGGTAATGAAAAACTGTTTTTT. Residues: CSARDLRGNEKLFF.

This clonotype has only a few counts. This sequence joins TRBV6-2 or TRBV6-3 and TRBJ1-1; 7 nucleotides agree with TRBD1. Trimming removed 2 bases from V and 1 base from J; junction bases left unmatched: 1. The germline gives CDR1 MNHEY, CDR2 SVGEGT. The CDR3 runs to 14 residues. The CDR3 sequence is CASSYRGRNTEAFF. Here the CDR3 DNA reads TGTGCCAGCAGTTACAGGGGGCGGAACACTGAAGCTTTCTTT.

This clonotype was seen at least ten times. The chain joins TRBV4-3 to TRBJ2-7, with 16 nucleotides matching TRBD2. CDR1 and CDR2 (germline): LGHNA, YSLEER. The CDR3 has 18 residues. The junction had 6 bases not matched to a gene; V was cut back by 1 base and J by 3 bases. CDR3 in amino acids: CASSQGPGTSGRDYEQYV. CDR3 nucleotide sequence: TGCGCCAGCAGCCAAGGTCCGGGGACTAGCGGGAGGGACTACGAGCAGTACGTC.

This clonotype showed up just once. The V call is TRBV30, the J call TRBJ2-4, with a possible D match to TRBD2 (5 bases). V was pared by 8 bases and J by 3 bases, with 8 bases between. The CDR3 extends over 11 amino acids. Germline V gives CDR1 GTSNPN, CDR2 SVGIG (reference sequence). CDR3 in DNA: TGTGCCCGCCGGGACAAAAACATTCAGTACTTC. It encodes CARRDKNIQYF.

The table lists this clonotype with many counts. CDR3 coding DNA: TGCAGCGTCGGACAGGGGCAAGAGACCCAGTACTTC. It is translated as CSVGQGQETQYF. The rearrangement uses TRBV29-1 and TRBJ2-5, with 9 nucleotides matching TRBD1. CDR3 length equals 12 residues. CDR1 is SQVTM and CDR2 is ANQGSEA in the germline V gene. V lost 6 bases, J lost 2 bases, and 1 base stayed unmatched.

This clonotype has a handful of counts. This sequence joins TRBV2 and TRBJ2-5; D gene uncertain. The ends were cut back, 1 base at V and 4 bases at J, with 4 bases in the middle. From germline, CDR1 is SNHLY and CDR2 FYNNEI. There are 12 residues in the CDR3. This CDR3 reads CASSEGTETQYF. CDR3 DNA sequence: TGTGCCAGCAGTGAAGGAACAGAGACCCAGTACTTC.

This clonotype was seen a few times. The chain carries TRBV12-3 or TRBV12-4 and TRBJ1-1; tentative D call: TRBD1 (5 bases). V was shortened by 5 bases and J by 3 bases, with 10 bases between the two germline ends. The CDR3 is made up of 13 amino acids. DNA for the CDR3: TGTGCCAGCAGTATGACAGCTGACACTGAAGCTTTCTTT. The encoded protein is CASSMTADTEAFF.

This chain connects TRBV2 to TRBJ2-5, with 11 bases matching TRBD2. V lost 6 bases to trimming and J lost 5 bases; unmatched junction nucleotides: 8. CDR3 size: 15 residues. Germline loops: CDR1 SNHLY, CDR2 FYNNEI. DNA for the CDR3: TGTGCCAGCAGAGAGACTAGCGGGAAGGGGGAGACCCAGTACTTC. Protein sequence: CASRETSGKGETQYF.

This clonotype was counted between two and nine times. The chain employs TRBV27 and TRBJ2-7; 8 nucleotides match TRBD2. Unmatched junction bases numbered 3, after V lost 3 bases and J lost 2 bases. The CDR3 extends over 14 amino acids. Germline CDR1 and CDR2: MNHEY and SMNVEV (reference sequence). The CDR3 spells CASSFQRGPYEQYF. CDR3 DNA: TGTGCCAGCAGTTTTCAGCGGGGGCCCTACGAGCAGTACTTC.

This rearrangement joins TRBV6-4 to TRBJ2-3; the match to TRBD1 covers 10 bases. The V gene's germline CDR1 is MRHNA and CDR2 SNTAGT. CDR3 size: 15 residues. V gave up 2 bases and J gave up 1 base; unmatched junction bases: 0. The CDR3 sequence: CASSDGTGGTDTQYF. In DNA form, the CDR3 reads TGTGCCAGCAGTGACGGGACAGGGGGCACAGATACGCAGTATTTT.

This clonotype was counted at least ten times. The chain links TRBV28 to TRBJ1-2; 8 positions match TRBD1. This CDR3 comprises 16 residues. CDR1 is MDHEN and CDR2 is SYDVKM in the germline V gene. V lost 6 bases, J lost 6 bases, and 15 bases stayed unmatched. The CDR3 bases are TGTGCCAGCAGCCCGGACAGGGATCTCTTTGGTAATGGCTACACCTTC. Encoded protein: CASSPDRDLFGNGYTF.